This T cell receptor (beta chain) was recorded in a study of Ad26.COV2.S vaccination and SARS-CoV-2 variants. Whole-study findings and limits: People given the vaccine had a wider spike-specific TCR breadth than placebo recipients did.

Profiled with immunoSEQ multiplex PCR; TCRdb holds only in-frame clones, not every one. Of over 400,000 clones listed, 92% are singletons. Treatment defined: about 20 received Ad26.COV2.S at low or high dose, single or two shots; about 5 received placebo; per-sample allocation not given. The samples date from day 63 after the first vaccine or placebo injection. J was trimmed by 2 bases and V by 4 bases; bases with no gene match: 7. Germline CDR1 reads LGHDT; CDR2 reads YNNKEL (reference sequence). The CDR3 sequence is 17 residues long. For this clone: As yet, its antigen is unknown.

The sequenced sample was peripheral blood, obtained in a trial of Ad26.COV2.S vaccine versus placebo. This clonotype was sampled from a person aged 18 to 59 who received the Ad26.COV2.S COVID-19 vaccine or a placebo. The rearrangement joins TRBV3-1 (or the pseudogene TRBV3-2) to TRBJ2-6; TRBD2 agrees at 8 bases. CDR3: CASSPSRGGPGANVLTF. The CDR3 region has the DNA TGTGCCAGCAGCCCCTCCCGGGGGGGCCCTGGGGCCAACGTCCTGACTTTC.